One sample yielded the 16 T cell receptor beta chains listed below, sequenced in a study of response to subunit inactivated influenza vaccine. TCRdb fed the RT-PCR reads into MiXCR, producing one record per CDR3 protein. The repertoire holds hundreds of thousands of distinct CDR3 sequences, with over 11% as singletons. Material: PBMCs from blood, obtained 14 to 15 days before vaccination. Receptor source: a man aged 50 to 60 who received an inactivated influenza vaccine.

In this sample, this clonotype turned up a few times. V is TRBV6-5 and J is TRBJ2-2; 8 positions agree with TRBD2. CDR1 and CDR2 (germline): MNHEY, SVGAGI. After removal of 4 bases from V and 2 bases from J, the junction contained 6 bases not matched to a gene. This CDR3 is 16 amino acids long. This CDR3 is CASSLRGGTNTGELFF. DNA for the CDR3: TGTGCCAGCAGTTTACGCGGGGGGACCAACACCGGGGAGCTGTTTTTT.

This clonotype showed up just a few times. The chain employs TRBV10-3 and TRBJ2-7, with 7 nucleotides matching TRBD2. Germline lookup yields CDR1 ENHRY and CDR2 SYGVKD. The junction had 8 bases not matched to a gene; V was cut back by 10 bases and J by 5 bases. The length of the CDR3 is 12 residues. The CDR3 DNA reads TGTGCCACGGGGAGGGACGGGAACGAGCAGTACTTC. Protein sequence: CATGRDGNEQYF.

This clonotype was seen only a few times. The rearrangement joins TRBV6-1 to TRBJ2-7, with TRBD1 matching over 9 bases. Germline CDR1 and CDR2: MNHNS and SASEGT. This CDR3 has 14 residues. After removal of 5 bases from V and 5 bases from J, the junction contained 7 bases not matched to a gene. The DNA for the CDR3 is TGTGCCAGCAGTACCGGACAGGGGCGAAACGAGCAGTACTTC. The encoded protein is CASSTGQGRNEQYF.

This clonotype occurred many times. The chain employs TRBV10-2 and TRBJ2-3, with no clear D. V lost 7 bases and J lost 8, with 13 bases in between. Germline V CDR1 and CDR2: WSHSY, SAAADI. This CDR3 is 12 amino acids long. The CDR3 loop is CASNDLLGTQYF. The CDR3, as DNA: TGCGCCAGCAATGACCTTTTGGGTACGCAGTATTTT.

V is TRBV10-1 and J is TRBJ1-2; TRBD1 matches 11 bases. This CDR3 is built from 14 residues. Germline V gene lookup returns CDR1 WNHNN and CDR2 SYGVQD (reference sequence). V was clipped by 6 bases and J by 3 bases; unmatched bases: 3. The CDR3 region has the DNA TGCGCCAGCAGCGGACAGGGGGCGGACTATGGCTACACCTTC. Protein product: CASSGQGADYGYTF.

The chain employs TRBV3-1 and TRBJ1-6; no definite D call. CDR3 length: 15 amino acids. Trimming took off 2 bases at V and 0 bases at J, with 5 bases between the two ends. CDR1 is LGHDT, CDR2 YNNKEL, per germline (reference sequence). The CDR3 coding sequence is TGTGCCAGCAGCCAACAGAGCTCCTATAATTCACCCCTCCACTTT. Its translation is CASSQQSSYNSPLHF. Variable domain in full (rest from reference TRBV3-1 and TRBJ1-6): DTAVSQTPKYLVTQMGNDKSIKCEQNLGHDTMYWYKQDSKKFLKIMFSYNNKELIINETVPNRFSPKSPDKAHLNLHINSLELGDSAVYFCASSQQSSYNSPLHFGNGTRLTVT.

The V call is TRBV2, the J call TRBJ2-1; no clear D gene. The CDR3 length is 14 residues. Germline V lookup: CDR1 SNHLY, CDR2 FYNNEI. The V end was cut by 6 bases, the J end by 1 base, with 10 bases between. The CDR3: CASSTSASYNEQFF. The CDR3 nucleotides are TGTGCCAGCAGCACCTCCGCGTCCTACAATGAGCAGTTCTTC.

CDR3 region: CAIKTGTEETQYF. CDR3 coding DNA: TGTGCCATTAAAACCGGGACGGAAGAGACCCAGTACTTC. This chain uses TRBV10-3 with TRBJ2-5; D may be TRBD1 or TRBD2 (5 bases each). CDR3 size: 13 residues. Deletions cut 9 bases from V and 3 bases from J, with 14 bases between. Per the germline V gene, CDR1 is ENHRY and CDR2 is SYGVKD.

The chain carries TRBV20-1 and TRBJ2-7; D might be TRBD1 (6 bases). Germline loops: CDR1 DFQATT, CDR2 SNEGSKA (reference sequence). The CDR3 sequence is 14 residues long. V lost 0 bases, J lost 7 bases, and 16 bases lay in between. This CDR3 is CSARDLTGTGEQYF. The CDR3 nucleotides read TGCAGTGCTAGAGATCTTACAGGGACGGGGGAGCAGTACTTC.

This clonotype was seen ten or more times. V is TRBV20-1 and J is TRBJ2-3; D unclear. This CDR3 spans 14 amino acids. Germline V gene lookup returns CDR1 DFQATT and CDR2 SNEGSKA (reference sequence). V was shortened by 6 bases and J by 4 bases, with 17 bases between the two germline ends. The CDR3 nucleotides read TGCAGTGCCACCGACTTGGGTCTCCCAGATACGCAGTATTTT. This sequence encodes CSATDLGLPDTQYF.

This clonotype was observed a handful of times. The chain combines TRBV5-5 with TRBJ1-5; no firm D call. There are 15 residues in the CDR3. The V end was cut by 0 bases, the J end by 1 base, with 8 bases between. Germline values: CDR1 SGHKS, CDR2 YYEKEE (reference sequence). The CDR3 reads CASSLGVTSNQPQHF. The CDR3 DNA reads TGTGCCAGCAGCTTGGGGGTTACGAGCAATCAGCCCCAGCATTTT.

The genes are TRBV4-1 and TRBJ2-2, with 10 nucleotides matching TRBD1. Germline V gene sequence: CDR1 MGHRA, CDR2 YSYEKL. Trimming cost V 3 bases and J 8 bases; bases outside gene matches: 0. The CDR3 is 13 residues long. In DNA form, the CDR3 reads TGCGCCAGCAGCCAGGACAGGGGGGGGGAGCTGTTTTTT. Translating it yields CASSQDRGGELFF.

The chain joins TRBV24-1 to TRBJ2-5, with D maybe TRBD2 (6 bases). Germline lookup yields CDR1 KGHDR and CDR2 SFDVKD. Trimming shortened V by 4 bases and J by 1 base, and 12 bases separated the two germline ends. CDR3 length: 15 amino acids. Written as DNA, the CDR3 is TGTGCCACCAGTGACGCTGGGGACTTCCAAGAGACCCAGTACTTC. It yields the protein CATSDAGDFQETQYF.

The rearrangement uses TRBV10-1 and TRBJ2-7; TRBD1 matches at 9 bases. The junction had 16 bases not matched to a gene; V was cut back by 4 bases and J by 9 bases. Germline assignment: CDR1 WNHNN and CDR2 SYGVQD (reference sequence). The CDR3 runs to 16 residues. Here the CDR3 DNA reads TGCGCCAGCAGTGGTCAATGGGACAGGGCCCGACTAAGGCAGTACTTC. The encoded protein is CASSGQWDRARLRQYF.

This clonotype came up a few times. The chain employs TRBV30 and TRBJ2-1; 11 bases are a match to TRBD2. V shed 3 bases, J shed 3 bases, and the junction held 10 bases outside the gene matches. The CDR3 extends over 17 amino acids. CDR1 and CDR2 (germline): GTSNPN, SVGIG (reference sequence). This CDR3 reads CAWRGSSGRLNYNEQFF. CDR3 coding DNA: TGTGCCTGGAGAGGTTCTAGCGGGAGGTTAAACTACAATGAGCAGTTCTTC.

The J gene is TRBJ2-5, the V gene TRBV18, with 7 bases matching TRBD1. This CDR3 region has 14 residues. CDR1 and CDR2 (germline): KGHSH, LQKENI. J lost 5 bases, V lost 3 bases, and 6 bases had no gene match. CDR3 sequence (DNA): TGTGCCAGCTCACCGACAGGGACGTCGGAGACCCAGTACTTC. Protein sequence: CASSPTGTSETQYF.